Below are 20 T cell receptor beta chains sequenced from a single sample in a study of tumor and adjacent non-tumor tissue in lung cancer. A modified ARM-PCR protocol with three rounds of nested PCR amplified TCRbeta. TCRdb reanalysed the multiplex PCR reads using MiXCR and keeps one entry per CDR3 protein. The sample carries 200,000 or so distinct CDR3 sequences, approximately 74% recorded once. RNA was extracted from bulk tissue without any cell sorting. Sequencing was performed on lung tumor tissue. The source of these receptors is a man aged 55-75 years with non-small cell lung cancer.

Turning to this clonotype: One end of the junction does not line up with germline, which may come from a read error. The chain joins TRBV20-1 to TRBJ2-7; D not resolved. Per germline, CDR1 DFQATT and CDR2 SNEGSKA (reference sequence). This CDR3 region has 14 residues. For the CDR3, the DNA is TGCAGTGCTGGCATGACGTGGAAGTCCTGCGAGCAGTACTTC. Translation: CSAGMTWKSCEQYF.

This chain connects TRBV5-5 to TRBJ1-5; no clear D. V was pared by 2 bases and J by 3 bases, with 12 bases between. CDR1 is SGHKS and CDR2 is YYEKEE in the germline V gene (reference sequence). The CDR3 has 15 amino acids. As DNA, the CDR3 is TGTGCCAGCAGCTTTGATTGGGCCCTCAATCAGCCCCAGCATTTT. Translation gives CASSFDWALNQPQHF.

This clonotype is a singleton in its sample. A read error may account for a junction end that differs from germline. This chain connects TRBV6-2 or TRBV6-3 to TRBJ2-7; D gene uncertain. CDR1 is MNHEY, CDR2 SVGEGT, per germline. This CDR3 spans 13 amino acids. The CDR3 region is CASTTPCSCEQYF. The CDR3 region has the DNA TGTGCCAGCACCACCCCATGCTCCTGCGAGCAGTACTTC.

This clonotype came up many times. CDR3 sequence (DNA): TGTGCCAGCAAAGGGACAGCCGTAGGGATCAGCAATCAGCCCCAGCATTTT. This encodes CASKGTAVGISNQPQHF. The chain is built from TRBV6-2 or TRBV6-3 and TRBJ1-5, with TRBD1 matching over 7 bases. Germline V gene sequence: CDR1 MNHEY, CDR2 SVGEGT. V lost 7 bases and J lost 1; bases outside the gene matches: 13. The CDR3 runs to 17 residues.

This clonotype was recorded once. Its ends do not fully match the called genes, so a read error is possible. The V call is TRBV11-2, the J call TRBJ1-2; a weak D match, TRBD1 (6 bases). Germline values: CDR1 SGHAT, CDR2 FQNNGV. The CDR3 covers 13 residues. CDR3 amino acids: CTSSLGQYYGYTF. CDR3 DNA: TGTACCAGCAGCTTGGGACAATACTATGGCTACACCTTC.

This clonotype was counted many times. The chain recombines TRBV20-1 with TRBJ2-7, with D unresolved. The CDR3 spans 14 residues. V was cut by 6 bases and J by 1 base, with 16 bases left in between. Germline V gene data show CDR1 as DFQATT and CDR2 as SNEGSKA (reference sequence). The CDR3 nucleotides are TGCAGTGCCCCACCAGGACCGGAATCCTACGAGCAGTACTTC. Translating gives CSAPPGPESYEQYF.

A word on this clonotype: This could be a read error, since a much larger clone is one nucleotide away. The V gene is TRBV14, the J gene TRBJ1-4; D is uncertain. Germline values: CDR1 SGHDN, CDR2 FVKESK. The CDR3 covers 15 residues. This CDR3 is CTSSPPGTTNEKLFF. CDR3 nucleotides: TGTACCAGCAGCCCCCCCGGGACAACTAATGAAAAACTGTTTTTT.

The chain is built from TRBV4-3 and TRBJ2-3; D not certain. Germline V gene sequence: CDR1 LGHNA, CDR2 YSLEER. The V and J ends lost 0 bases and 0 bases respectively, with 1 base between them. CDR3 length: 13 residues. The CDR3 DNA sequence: TGCGCCAGCAGCCAAGAAAGCACAGATACGCAGTATTTT. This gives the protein CASSQESTDTQYF.

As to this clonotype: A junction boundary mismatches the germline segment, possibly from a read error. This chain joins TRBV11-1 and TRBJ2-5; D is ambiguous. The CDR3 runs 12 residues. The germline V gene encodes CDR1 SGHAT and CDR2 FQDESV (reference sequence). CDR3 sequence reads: CDSSFPQEIQYF. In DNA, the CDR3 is TGTGACAGCAGCTTCCCCCAAGAGATCCAGTACTTC.

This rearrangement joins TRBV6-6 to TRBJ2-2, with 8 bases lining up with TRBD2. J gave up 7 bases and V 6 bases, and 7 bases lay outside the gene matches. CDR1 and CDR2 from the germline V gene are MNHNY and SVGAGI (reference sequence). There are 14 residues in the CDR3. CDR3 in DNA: TGTGCCAGCAGGCCCGGGACTAGTAGCGGGGAGCTGTTTTTT. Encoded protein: CASRPGTSSGELFF.

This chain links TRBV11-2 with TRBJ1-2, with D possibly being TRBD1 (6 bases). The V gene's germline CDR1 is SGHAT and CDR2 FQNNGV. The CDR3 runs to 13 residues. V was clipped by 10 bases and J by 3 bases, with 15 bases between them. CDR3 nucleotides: TGTGCCACCAGGGGACCGTTGGACTATGGCTACACCTTC. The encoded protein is CATRGPLDYGYTF.

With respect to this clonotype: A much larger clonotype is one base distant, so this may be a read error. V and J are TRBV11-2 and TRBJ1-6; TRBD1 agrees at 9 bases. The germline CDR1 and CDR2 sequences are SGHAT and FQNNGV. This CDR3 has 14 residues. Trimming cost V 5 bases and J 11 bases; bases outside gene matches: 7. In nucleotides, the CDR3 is TGTGCCAGCAGCCAGACAGGGGGTTCACCACCCCTCCACTTT. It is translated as CASSQTGGSPPLHF.

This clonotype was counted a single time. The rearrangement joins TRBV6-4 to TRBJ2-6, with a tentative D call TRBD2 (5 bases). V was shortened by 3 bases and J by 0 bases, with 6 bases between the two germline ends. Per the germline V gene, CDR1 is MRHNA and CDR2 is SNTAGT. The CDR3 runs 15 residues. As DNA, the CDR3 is TGTGCCAGCAGTGAGAGGGTCTCTGGGGCCAACGTCCTGACTTTC. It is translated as CASSERVSGANVLTF.

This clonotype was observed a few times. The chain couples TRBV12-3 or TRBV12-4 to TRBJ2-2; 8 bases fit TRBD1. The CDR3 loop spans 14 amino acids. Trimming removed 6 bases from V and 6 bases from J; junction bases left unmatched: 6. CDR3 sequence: CASREGQGSGELFF. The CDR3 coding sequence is TGTGCCAGCAGGGAAGGACAGGGATCCGGGGAGCTGTTTTTT.

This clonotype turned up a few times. Here the CDR3 reads CASSQWTSGIDEQFF. DNA of the CDR3: TGTGCCAGCAGCCAATGGACTAGCGGGATCGATGAGCAGTTCTTC. The J gene is TRBJ2-1, the V gene TRBV7-9; 12 positions agree with TRBD2. With V trimmed by 5 bases and J by 8 bases, 7 bases remained unmatched. The CDR3 runs to 15 residues. Germline V gene sequence: CDR1 SEHNR, CDR2 FQNEAQ (reference sequence).

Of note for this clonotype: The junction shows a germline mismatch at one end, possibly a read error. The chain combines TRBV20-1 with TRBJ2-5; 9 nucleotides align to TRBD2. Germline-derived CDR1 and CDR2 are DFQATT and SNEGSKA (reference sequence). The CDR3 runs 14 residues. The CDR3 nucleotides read TGCAGTGCTTCCAGCGGGAGGCAACAAGAGAACCAGTATTTC. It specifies CSASSGRQQENQYF.

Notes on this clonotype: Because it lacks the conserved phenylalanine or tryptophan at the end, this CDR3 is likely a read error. The CDR3 nucleotides are TGCAGTACTAGAGTGTGGCCGGAGACCCAGTACTCC. As protein: CSTRVWPETQYS. The chain has TRBV20-1 and TRBJ2-5; possible D gene TRBD2, 5 bases. This CDR3 region has 12 residues. From germline, CDR1 is DFQATT and CDR2 SNEGSKA (reference sequence).

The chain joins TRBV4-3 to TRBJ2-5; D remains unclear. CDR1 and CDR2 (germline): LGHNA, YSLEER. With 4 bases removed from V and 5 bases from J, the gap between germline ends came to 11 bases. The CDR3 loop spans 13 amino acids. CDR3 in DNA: TGCGCCAGCAGCCGCACCCCTGGGGAGACCCAGTACTTC. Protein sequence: CASSRTPGETQYF.

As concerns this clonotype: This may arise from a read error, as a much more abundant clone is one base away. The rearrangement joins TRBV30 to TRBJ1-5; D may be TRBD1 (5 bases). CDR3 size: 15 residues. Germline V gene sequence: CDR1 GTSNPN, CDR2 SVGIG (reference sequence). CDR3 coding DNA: TGTGCCTGGAGTCAGGGCCACGGTAGCAATCAGCCCCAGCGTTTT. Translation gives CAWSQGHGSNQPQRF.

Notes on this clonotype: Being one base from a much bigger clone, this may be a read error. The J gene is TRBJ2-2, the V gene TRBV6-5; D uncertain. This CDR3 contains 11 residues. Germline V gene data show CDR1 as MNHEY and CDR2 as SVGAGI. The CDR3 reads CANSYSGELFF. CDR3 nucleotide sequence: TGTGCCAACAGTTATTCCGGGGAGCTGTTTTTT.